This T cell receptor (beta chain) was profiled in a study of blood T cell repertoires in COVID-19. V shed 5 bases, J shed 4 bases, and the junction held 8 bases outside the gene matches. The CDR3 extends over 16 amino acids. CDR1 and CDR2 from the germline V gene are SGHTA and FQGNSA. Clones were read by immunoSEQ multiplex PCR, and TCRdb kept only the in-frame ones, dropping some. The sample has around 150,000 clones, 75% to 80% seen once; the top ten hold 2.5% to 3%. This sequence joins TRBV7-2 and TRBJ2-2, with TRBD1 identical over 9 bases. Sample: PBMCs or T cells enriched from blood (not recorded which). The clonotype originates from a woman between 50 and 59 years old who had recovered from COVID-19. The CDR3 sequence: CASSPHRGQGTGELFF. The CDR3 DNA follows: TGTGCCAGCAGCCCCCACAGGGGGCAAGGCACCGGGGAGCTGTTTTTT.